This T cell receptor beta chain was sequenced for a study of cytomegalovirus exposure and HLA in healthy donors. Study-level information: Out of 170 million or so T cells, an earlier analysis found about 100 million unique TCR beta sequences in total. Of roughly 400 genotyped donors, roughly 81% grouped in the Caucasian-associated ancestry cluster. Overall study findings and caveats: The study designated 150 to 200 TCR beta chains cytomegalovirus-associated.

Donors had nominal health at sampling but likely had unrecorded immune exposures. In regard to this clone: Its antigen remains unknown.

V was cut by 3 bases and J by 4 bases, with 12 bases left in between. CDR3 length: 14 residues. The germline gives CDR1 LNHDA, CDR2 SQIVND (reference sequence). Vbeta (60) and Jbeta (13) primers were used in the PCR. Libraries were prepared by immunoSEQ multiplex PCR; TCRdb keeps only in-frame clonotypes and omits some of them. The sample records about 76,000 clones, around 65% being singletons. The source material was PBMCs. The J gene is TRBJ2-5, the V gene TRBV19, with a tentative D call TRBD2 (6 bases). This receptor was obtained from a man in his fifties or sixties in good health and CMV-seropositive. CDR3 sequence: CASSMGGARETQYF. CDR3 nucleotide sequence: TGTGCCAGTAGTATGGGAGGAGCCCGAGAGACCCAGTACTTC.